This TCR beta chain emerged from a study of T-cell memory formation after mild COVID-19. General study points: Researchers could not confirm that second-wave clones peaking on day 37 targeted SARS-CoV-2. From day 15 to 85, contracting clones were balanced between CD4 and CD8, whereas later expanders leaned toward CD4+. A subset of responding clones appeared in pre-infection memory, suggesting cross-reactive memory joined.

From 5'RACE with constant-segment primers came TCR alpha and TCR beta cDNA libraries that carried sample barcodes and UMIs. TCRdb redid the calling of the 5' RACE reads with MiXCR, one entry per CDR3 protein. The sample lists a few hundred thousand distinct CDR3 sequences; approximately 16% were seen once. As concerns this clonotype: Its target is unknown.

In germline, CDR1 is LGHNA, CDR2 YSLEER. The CDR3 has 14 amino acids. Trimming took 1 base from V and 4 from J, leaving 10 bases between them. The chain uses TRBV4-3 and TRBJ1-1; D is ambiguous. This clonotype was obtained from a man between 18 and 29 years old who had mild COVID-19 (a few samples of this study predate the infection). Cell type and time point are not known. What was sequenced was PBMCs or a T cell subset sorted from them (not recorded which). Here the CDR3 DNA reads TGCGCCAGCAGCCAAGGGGCCGGAGGCACTGAAGCTTTCTTT. Its protein product is CASSQGAGGTEAFF.